This T cell receptor (beta chain) was recovered during a study of blood T cell repertoires in COVID-19. This clone was picked up one time. The V end lost 2 bases, the J end lost 6 bases, and 11 bases lay between the germline ends. The CDR3 is 14 amino acids. Looked up from germline, CDR1 is LGHNA and CDR2 is YSLEER. Assay used: immunoSEQ multiplex PCR; TCRdb lists only in-frame clones, some missing. The table lists about 520,000 clones, approximately 85% of them singletons. The sequence derives from a human donor in a cohort sampled during active COVID-19. V and J are TRBV4-3 and TRBJ1-5; D is ambiguous. What was sequenced was peripheral blood. As DNA, the CDR3 is TGCGCCAGCAGCCAAATCATTCGAGCTCAGCCCCAGCATTTT. Its translation is CASSQIIRAQPQHF.